Listed below are T cell receptor beta chains from one sample, sequenced in a study of CD8 T cells in ankylosing spondylitis. Each CDR3 protein is one row after TCRdb ran MiXCR on the 5' RACE reads. The table lists tens of thousands of distinct CDR3 sequences, roughly 9% of them singletons. The material sequenced was blood, either unsorted or a sorted T cell fraction (not recorded which). All receptors come from a male donor with ankylosing spondylitis. Both conserved end residues are part of each CDR3. The D gene is left open where the match is weak. Size is stated for part of the rows, as once, few or many counts, or as a class when the clone is expanded.

TRBV15	many	14	TRBJ2-7	.	TGTGCCACCAGCAGAGTAGGGCGTAAATACGAGCAGTACTTC	CATSRVGRKYEQYF
TRBV12-3/TRBV12-4	.	15	TRBJ2-1	.	TGTGCCAGCACCACCGACGGCGGCTCCTACAATGAGCAGTTCTTC	CASTTDGGSYNEQFF
TRBV29-1	many	15	TRBJ2-1	TRBD1	TGCAGCGTTGAAGGGGGGACAGGGTCCTACAATGAGCAGTTCTTC	CSVEGGTGSYNEQFF
TRBV12-3/TRBV12-4	many	14	TRBJ1-2	.	TGTGCCAGCAGTTTAAATAGGAATGGCTATGGCTACACCTTC	CASSLNRNGYGYTF
TRBV5-4	many	16	TRBJ2-1	.	TGTGCCAGCACCCCTGGGACGGGGAGCTCCTACAATGAGCAGTTCTTC	CASTPGTGSSYNEQFF
TRBV25-1	many	16	TRBJ2-1	TRBD1	TGTGCCAGCAGTGAACCGTCGACGACAGGGGAGAGAGAGCAGTTCTTC	CASSEPSTTGEREQFF
TRBV29-1	few	14	TRBJ2-1	TRBD2	TGCAGCGTTGATGGCGGGAGGGCCTCCGGTGAGCAGTTCTTC	CSVDGGRASGEQFF
TRBV20-1	many	11	TRBJ2-1	.	TGCAGTGCTAGAGTGGTCGGGGAGCAGTTCTTC	CSARVVGEQFF
TRBV7-2	.	14	TRBJ1-1	.	TGTGCCAGCAGCTTATGGGTGGAGGGGGGTGAAGCTTTCTTT	CASSLWVEGGEAFF
TRBV4-2	.	18	TRBJ2-1	.	TGTGCCAGCAGCCAAGACCCTGAAGCGGCAGGGAGCATTACTGAGCAGTTCTTC	CASSQDPEAAGSITEQFF
TRBV6-1	.	15	TRBJ2-1	TRBD2	TGTGCCAGCAGTGAACGGGCTAGCGGGAGTAATGAGCAGTTCTTC	CASSERASGSNEQFF
TRBV29-1	.	16	TRBJ2-2	.	TGCAGCGTTGAAGATCTTGGTCAGGGTAGTGCCGGGGAGCTGTTTTTT	CSVEDLGQGSAGELFF
TRBV10-1	many	13	TRBJ2-5	TRBD2	TGCGCCAGCAGTCGGGAGGTCCAAGAGACCCAGTACTTC	CASSREVQETQYF
TRBV7-9	few	14	TRBJ1-1	TRBD1	TGTGCCAGCAGCGCCCGGGACAGGCTGTATGAAGCTTTCTTT	CASSARDRLYEAFF
TRBV7-7	.	13	TRBJ1-1	.	TGTGCCAGCAGCTACGACGGAGCCTCTGAAGCTTTCTTT	CASSYDGASEAFF
TRBV5-1	.	15	TRBJ2-7	TRBD2	TGCGCCAGCAGCTTGACTAGCGGGAGAGCTTACGAGCAGTACTTC	CASSLTSGRAYEQYF
TRBV7-7	.	13	TRBJ2-1	.	TGTGCCAGCAGCTTAGGCCCCCTTAATGAGCAGTTCTTC	CASSLGPLNEQFF